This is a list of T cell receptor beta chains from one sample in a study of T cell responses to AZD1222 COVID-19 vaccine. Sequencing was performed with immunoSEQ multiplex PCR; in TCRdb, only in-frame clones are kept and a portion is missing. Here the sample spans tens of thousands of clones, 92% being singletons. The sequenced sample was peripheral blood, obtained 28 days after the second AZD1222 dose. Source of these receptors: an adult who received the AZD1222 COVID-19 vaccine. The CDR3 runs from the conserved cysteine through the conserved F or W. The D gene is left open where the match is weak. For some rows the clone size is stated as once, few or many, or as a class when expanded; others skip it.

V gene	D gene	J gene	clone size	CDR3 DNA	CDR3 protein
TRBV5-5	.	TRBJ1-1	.	TGTGCCAGCAGCTTGCAGGGGAACACTGAAGCTTTCTTT	CASSLQGNTEAFF
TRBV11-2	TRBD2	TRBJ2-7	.	TGTGCCAGCAGCTTAAGGCCTGGCGGGAGCGTATACGAGCAGTACTTC	CASSLRPGGSVYEQYF
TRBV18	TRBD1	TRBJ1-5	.	TGTGCCAGCTCACCTCAGGGGGGGTTTAGCAATCAGCCCCAGCATTTT	CASSPQGGFSNQPQHF
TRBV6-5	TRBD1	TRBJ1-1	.	TGTGCCAGCAGGGGACCAGGGGGCTGGACTGAAGCTTTCTTT	CASRGPGGWTEAFF
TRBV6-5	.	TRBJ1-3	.	TGTGCCAGCAGCCAAACGGGTTCGGGAAACACCATATATTTT	CASSQTGSGNTIYF
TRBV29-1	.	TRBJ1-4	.	TGCAGCGTTGAGGGCAGGGCTGAAAAACTGTTTTTT	CSVEGRAEKLFF
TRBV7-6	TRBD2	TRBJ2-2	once	TGTGCCAGCAGCTCGAGCGGGGGGAGGTACACCGGGGAGCTGTTTTTT	CASSSSGGRYTGELFF
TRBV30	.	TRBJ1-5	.	TGTGCCTGGAGTGTACGAGATTATCAGCCCCAGCATTTT	CAWSVRDYQPQHF
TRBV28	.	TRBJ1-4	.	TGTGCCAGCAGCGCCAACAATGAAAAACTGTTTTTT	CASSANNEKLFF
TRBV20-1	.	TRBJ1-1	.	TGCAGTGCTAGTTTTAGTTCAGGGGTCGGCACTGAAGCTTTCTTT	CSASFSSGVGTEAFF
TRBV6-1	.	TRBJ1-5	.	TGTGCCAGCAGTGAAGTGGGGGTCGGGAATCAGCCCCAGCATTTT	CASSEVGVGNQPQHF
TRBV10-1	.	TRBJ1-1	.	TGCGCCAGCAGTGACGGGGATGGGAACACTGAAGCTTTCTTT	CASSDGDGNTEAFF
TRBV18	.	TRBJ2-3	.	TGTGCCAGCTCACCAAACGCCCGGGATACGCAGTATTTT	CASSPNARDTQYF
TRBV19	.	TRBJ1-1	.	TGTGCCAGTAGTACAGGTATGAACACTGAAGCTTTCTTT	CASSTGMNTEAFF
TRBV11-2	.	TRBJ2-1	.	TGTGCCAGCAGCTTAATTATGGGGTCCTACAATGAGCAGTTCTTC	CASSLIMGSYNEQFF
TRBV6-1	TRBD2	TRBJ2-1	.	TGTGCCAGCAGTGACCCGGGACTAGCGGGAGTAACCTACAATGAGCAGTTCTTC	CASSDPGLAGVTYNEQFF
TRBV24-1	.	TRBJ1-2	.	TGTGCCACCAGTGCCCAGGGCGTATATGGCTACACCTTC	CATSAQGVYGYTF
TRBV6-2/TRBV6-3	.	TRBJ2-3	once	TGTGCCAGCAGTTACGACTCCCCTCGGACAGATACGCAGTATTTT	CASSYDSPRTDTQYF
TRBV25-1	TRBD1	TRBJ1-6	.	TGTGCCAGCAGTGCCGACAGGGGGAATAATTCACCCCTCCACTTT	CASSADRGNNSPLHF
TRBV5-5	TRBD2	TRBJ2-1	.	TGTGCCAGCAGCTTTCAGCGGGGAGCCTACAATGAGCAGTTCTTC	CASSFQRGAYNEQFF
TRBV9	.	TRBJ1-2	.	TGTGCCAGCAGCGTAGGTCCCACCCTTGGCTACACCTTC	CASSVGPTLGYTF
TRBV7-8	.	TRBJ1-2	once	TGTGCCAGCAGCTTAGTGGGAGGTATCACTAACTATGGCTACACCTTC	CASSLVGGITNYGYTF
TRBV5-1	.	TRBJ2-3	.	TGCGCCAGCAGCTTGGGGGTGGAAGATACGCAGTATTTT	CASSLGVEDTQYF
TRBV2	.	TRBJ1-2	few	TGTGCCAGCAGCGGACACGAATCTAACTATGGCTACACCTTC	CASSGHESNYGYTF
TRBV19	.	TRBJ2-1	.	TGTGCCAGTAGTATTGCGACCTACAATGAGCAGTTCTTC	CASSIATYNEQFF
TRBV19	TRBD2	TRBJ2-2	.	TGTGCCAGTACCCAGACTAGCGCAATCACCGGGGAGCTGTTTTTT	CASTQTSAITGELFF
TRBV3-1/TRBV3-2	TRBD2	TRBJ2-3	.	TGTGCCAGCAGCCAGGGCGGGACTAGCGGAGGAGGGGATACGCAGTATTTT	CASSQGGTSGGGDTQYF
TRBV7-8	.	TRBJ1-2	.	TGTGCCAGCAGCTTTAGGTTGGAATCTTATGGCTACACCTTC	CASSFRLESYGYTF
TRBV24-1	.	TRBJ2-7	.	TGTGCCACCAGTGAGGGGGACACCTACGAGCAGTACTTC	CATSEGDTYEQYF
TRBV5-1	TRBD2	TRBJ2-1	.	TGCGCCAGCAGCCCGAGCGGGGCCGCCAATGAGCAGTTCTTC	CASSPSGAANEQFF
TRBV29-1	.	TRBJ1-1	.	TGCAGCGTCAACATGAACACTGAAGCTTTCTTT	CSVNMNTEAFF
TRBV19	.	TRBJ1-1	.	TGTGCCAGTAGTTCGGGCCCCATGAACACTGAAGCTTTCTTT	CASSSGPMNTEAFF
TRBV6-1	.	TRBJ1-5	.	TGTGCCAGCAGTGAACAGGGGAACCAGCCCCAGCATTTT	CASSEQGNQPQHF
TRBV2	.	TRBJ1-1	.	TGTGCCAGCAGTGAAGTTGGGAACACTGAAGCTTTCTTT	CASSEVGNTEAFF
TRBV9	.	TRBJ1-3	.	TGTGCCAGCAGCATCACAGGAAACACCATATATTTT	CASSITGNTIYF
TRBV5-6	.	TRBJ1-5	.	TGTGCCAGCAGCTCGACAGGTTTAAGGCCCCAGCATTTT	CASSSTGLRPQHF
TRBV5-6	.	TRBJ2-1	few	TGTGCCAGCAGCTTGCGTAGCGGTTCCTACAATGAGCAGTTCTTC	CASSLRSGSYNEQFF
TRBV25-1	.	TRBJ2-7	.	TGTGCCAGCAGTCGACCGGGGCCCTACGAGCAGTACTTC	CASSRPGPYEQYF
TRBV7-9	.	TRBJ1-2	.	TGTGCCAGCAGCTTGTCTCCTAACTATGGCTACACCTTC	CASSLSPNYGYTF
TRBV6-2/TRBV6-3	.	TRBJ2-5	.	TGTGCCAGCAGTTACTCGTCGGGGTTAGGGGAGACCCAGTACTTC	CASSYSSGLGETQYF
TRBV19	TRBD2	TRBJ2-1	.	TGTGCCAGTAGCCCCATTTCAGTAGCGGGAGGACCCGATGAGCAGTTCTTC	CASSPISVAGGPDEQFF
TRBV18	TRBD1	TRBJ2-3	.	TGTGCCAGCTCACCGCAGGGGGTCTATAGCACAGATACGCAGTATTTT	CASSPQGVYSTDTQYF
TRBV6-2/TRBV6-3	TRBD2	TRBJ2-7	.	TGTGCCAGCAGTTACTCCCACATAGCGGGAGCTCCCTACGAGCAGTACTTC	CASSYSHIAGAPYEQYF
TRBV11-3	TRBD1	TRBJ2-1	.	TGTGCCAGCAGCTCCGGACAGGGGGCCTACAATGAGCAGTTCTTC	CASSSGQGAYNEQFF
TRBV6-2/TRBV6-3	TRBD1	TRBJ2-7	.	TGTGCCAGCAGTTGGATACAGGGGTACGAGCAGTACTTC	CASSWIQGYEQYF
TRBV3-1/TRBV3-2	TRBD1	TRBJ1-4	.	TGTGCCAGCAGCCAAGGTCTGGGGACAGGGGGAAAGGAAAAACTGTTTTTT	CASSQGLGTGGKEKLFF
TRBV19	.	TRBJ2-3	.	TGTGCCAGTAGTATCCTCTCAGGTACGCAGTATTTT	CASSILSGTQYF
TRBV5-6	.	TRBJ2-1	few	TGTGCCAGCAGCGGCCTCCGGGACACATCCTACAATGAGCAGTTCTTC	CASSGLRDTSYNEQFF
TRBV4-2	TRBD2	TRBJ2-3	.	TGTGCCAGCAGCCCTTGGGGGCGGGAGGGCCCAGATACGCAGTATTTT	CASSPWGREGPDTQYF
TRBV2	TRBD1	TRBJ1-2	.	TGTGCCAGCAGTGTTCTGGGACAGGGGGTCGGTGGCTACACCTTC	CASSVLGQGVGGYTF
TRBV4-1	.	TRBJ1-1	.	TGCGCCAGCAGCCGGGACGGCCTCTCCGCTTTCTTT	CASSRDGLSAFF